These T cell receptor beta chains were read from a single sample in a study of blood T cell repertoires in COVID-19. The table came from immunoSEQ multiplex PCR; TCRdb's copy has only in-frame clones and leaves some out. The sample carries 150,000 to 200,000 clones, approximately 91% recorded once. The sample taken for sequencing was peripheral blood. The receptors here all came from a man between 65 and 85 years old with active or convalescent COVID-19. The CDR3 runs from the conserved cysteine through the conserved F or W. A D gene is named only where the DNA matches it firmly. Rows may omit the clone size; those that give it use once, few, many or a size class.

j_call v_call d_call clone_size cdr3_aa cdr3_nt
TRBJ2-7 TRBV18 TRBD2 - CASSLRGRHEQYF TGTGCCAGCTCACTGCGCGGGAGGCACGAGCAGTACTTC
TRBJ2-2 TRBV15 TRBD2 - CATSRAGTSAGELFF TGTGCCACCAGCAGAGCCGGGACTAGCGCCGGGGAGCTGTTTTTT
TRBJ2-1 TRBV19 TRBD2 - CASSISGLTYNEQFF TGTGCCAGTAGTATTAGCGGGTTGACCTACAATGAGCAGTTCTTC
TRBJ2-5 TRBV2 - - CASRPGVAAEYQETQYF TGTGCCAGCAGGCCCGGGGTAGCGGCAGAATATCAAGAGACCCAGTACTTC
TRBJ2-2 TRBV5-8 TRBD2 - CASSISGLAIGELFF TGTGCCAGCAGCATATCTGGACTAGCCATCGGGGAGCTGTTTTTT
TRBJ2-3 TRBV6-5 TRBD2 - CATTSGDTDTQYF TGTGCCACAACAAGCGGGGACACAGATACGCAGTATTTT
TRBJ1-1 TRBV12-3/TRBV12-4 - - CASSLRENTEAFF TGTGCCAGCAGTTTGAGGGAGAACACTGAAGCTTTCTTT
TRBJ2-3 TRBV9 TRBD2 - CASSFSSGRASDTQYF TGTGCCAGCAGCTTTAGTAGCGGGAGGGCCTCAGATACGCAGTATTTT
TRBJ2-4 TRBV28 - - CASSLRLGVQYF TGTGCCAGCAGTTTACGACTAGGGGTTCAGTACTTC
TRBJ2-1 TRBV5-6 TRBD1 once CASSLTAGGNFDNEQFF TGTGCCAGCAGCTTGACTGCAGGGGGAAATTTCGACAATGAGCAGTTCTTC
TRBJ2-7 TRBV12-3/TRBV12-4 - once CASSFGQGYEQYF TGTGCCAGCAGCTTCGGGCAGGGATACGAGCAGTACTTC
TRBJ2-7 TRBV5-1 - - CASSLDAGAAYEQYF TGCGCCAGCAGCTTGGATGCGGGGGCGGCCTACGAGCAGTACTTC
TRBJ2-3 TRBV1 - - CTSSQNYYTKPEREALTDTQYF TGCACCAGCAGCCAAAACTACTACACAAAGCCAGAGCGGGAGGCCCTCACAGATACGCAGTATTTT
TRBJ2-3 TRBV18 TRBD1 once CASSRQDRWRDTQYF TGTGCCAGCTCACGTCAGGACAGGTGGAGAGATACGCAGTATTTT
TRBJ1-2 TRBV19 TRBD1 - CASRNGRTGNYGYTF TGTGCCAGTAGGAACGGCCGGACAGGGAACTATGGCTACACCTTC
TRBJ1-2 TRBV20-1 - - CSARNRRGYTF TGCAGTGCTAGAAACAGAAGGGGCTACACCTTC
TRBJ1-2 TRBV7-8 - - CASSTDRLYGYTF TGTGCCAGCAGTACTGACAGACTCTATGGCTACACCTTC
TRBJ1-5 TRBV10-3 TRBD1 - CAISGTGQNSNQPQHF TGTGCCATCAGCGGGACAGGGCAAAATAGCAATCAGCCCCAGCATTTT
TRBJ1-2 TRBV30 - - CAWSVWDLDF TGTGCCTGGAGTGTTTGGGACTTGGACTTC
TRBJ1-2 TRBV6-5 - - CASSQNINYGYTF TGTGCCAGCAGCCAGAACATTAACTATGGCTACACCTTC
TRBJ1-2 TRBV5-8 - - CASSLVGGYSGGYTF TGTGCCAGCAGCTTGGTGGGGGGATACTCGGGCGGCTACACCTTC
TRBJ2-5 TRBV13 - - CASSLTTWDNQETQYF TGTGCCAGCAGCTTAACTACCTGGGACAACCAAGAGACCCAGTACTTC
TRBJ2-7 TRBV28 TRBD2 few CASISPTSGRNEQYF TGTGCCAGCATCTCCCCTACTAGCGGGAGGAACGAGCAGTACTTC
TRBJ2-1 TRBV6-2/TRBV6-3 TRBD2 few CASSYDPLAGGREQFF TGTGCCAGCAGTTACGACCCTCTAGCGGGAGGGCGAGAGCAGTTCTTC
TRBJ1-1 TRBV7-9 - - CASSLAPGWEAFF TGTGCCAGCAGCTTAGCCCCAGGGTGGGAAGCTTTCTTT
TRBJ2-7 TRBV9 - - CASSLDSRGEQYF TGTGCCAGCAGCCTAGATTCCCGGGGAGAGCAGTACTTC
TRBJ1-6 TRBV28 - - CASSSPAAARANSPLHF TGTGCCAGCAGTTCCCCCGCCGCGGCCAGGGCTAATTCACCCCTCCACTTT
TRBJ2-3 TRBV2 TRBD2 - CASRRLADLSTDTQYF TGTGCCAGCAGGAGACTAGCGGACCTTAGCACAGATACGCAGTATTTT
TRBJ2-3 TRBV29-1 TRBD1 - CSKRDREGTQYF TGCAGCAAGCGGGACAGGGAGGGCACGCAGTATTTT
TRBJ1-1 TRBV2 - few CASSEGGVGNTEAFF TGTGCCAGCAGTGAAGGCGGAGTGGGGAACACTGAAGCTTTCTTT
TRBJ2-1 TRBV7-9 - - CASSSSSFEQFF TGTGCCAGCAGCTCCTCTAGCTTTGAGCAGTTCTTC
TRBJ2-1 TRBV7-2 TRBD2 - CASSPVAGGLYNEQFF TGTGCCAGCAGCCCCGTCGCGGGGGGCCTTTACAATGAGCAGTTCTTC
TRBJ1-2 TRBV5-1 - - CASSFRGFYGYTF TGCGCCAGCAGCTTCCGGGGATTCTATGGCTACACCTTC
TRBJ2-2 TRBV9 TRBD1 - CASSAGQTTGELFF TGTGCCAGCAGCGCGGGACAGACCACCGGGGAGCTGTTTTTT
TRBJ2-1 TRBV30 - once CAWSYRGHEQFF TGTGCCTGGAGTTACCGGGGTCACGAGCAGTTCTTC
TRBJ2-1 TRBV7-2 - few CASSLFWGDEQFF TGTGCCAGCAGCCTTTTCTGGGGGGATGAGCAGTTCTTC